Listed here are 23 T cell receptor beta chains from one sample, sequenced in a study of CD8+ T cells in alopecia areata. TCR sequencing used cDNA made by reverse transcription of extracted RNA. TCRdb's copy holds only in-frame clones and misses some; the assay was immunoSEQ multiplex PCR. The table includes 150,000 or so clones, roughly 50% detected once. Input material: CD4+ T cells sorted from blood. These TCRs come from a human donor with alopecia areata.

The chain has TRBV29-1 and TRBJ2-3, with 8 bases aligning to TRBD2. This CDR3 spans 12 amino acids. CDR1 SQVTM and CDR2 ANQGSEA come from the germline V gene. V gave up 4 bases and J gave up 10 bases; unmatched junction bases: 7. The CDR3 coding sequence is TGCAGCGTTGCAGCCAGCGGGAGAGCGCAGTATTTT. It yields the protein CSVAASGRAQYF.

The J gene is TRBJ2-1, the V gene TRBV9, with a tentative D call TRBD2 (6 bases). CDR3 length equals 15 residues. Trimming removed 0 bases at V and 7 bases at J, with 14 bases between. Germline CDR1 SGDLS, CDR2 YYNGEE. The CDR3: CASSVVPGEGNEQFF. The CDR3 region has the DNA TGTGCCAGCAGCGTAGTCCCGGGAGAGGGTAATGAGCAGTTCTTC.

The chain is built from TRBV5-1 and TRBJ1-4, with D maybe TRBD1 (6 bases). V was pared by 1 base and J by 7 bases, with 11 bases between. This CDR3 has 14 amino acids. Germline assignment: CDR1 SGHRS and CDR2 YFSETQ. The DNA of the CDR3 is TGCGCCAGCAGCTTGATAGGGGGTGGTGAAAAACTGTTTTTT. Translating gives CASSLIGGGEKLFF.

This clone turned up a few times. The V gene is TRBV18, the J gene TRBJ2-6, with D unresolved. The CDR3 is made up of 14 amino acids. CDR1 KGHSH and CDR2 LQKENI come from the germline V gene. Trimming took 2 bases from V and 0 from J, leaving 2 bases between them. Written as DNA, the CDR3 is TGTGCCAGCTCACCAGGCTCTGGGGCCAACGTCCTGACTTTC. This gives the protein CASSPGSGANVLTF.

The rearrangement links TRBV5-1 to TRBJ1-1, with D perhaps TRBD1 (5 bases). The CDR3 is 13 residues long. The germline V gene encodes CDR1 SGHRS and CDR2 YFSETQ. Trimming took 4 bases from V and 4 from J, leaving 11 bases between them. The CDR3 DNA sequence: TGCGCCAGCAGCCAGGTACAGGCCACTGAAGCTTTCTTT. Encoded protein: CASSQVQATEAFF.

J is TRBJ2-1 and V is TRBV19; 7 bases are shared with TRBD2. Germline CDR1 reads LNHDA; CDR2 reads SQIVND (reference sequence). V was pared by 3 bases and J by 9 bases, with 5 bases of the junction left unmatched. The CDR3 consists of 13 residues. The CDR3 loop reads CASSMPGGSEQFF. As DNA, the CDR3 is TGTGCCAGTAGTATGCCGGGGGGTAGTGAGCAGTTCTTC.

The table lists this clone with a few counts. This chain connects TRBV27 to TRBJ2-3, with 12 bases aligning to TRBD2. The CDR3 is 18 amino acids. The germline CDR1 and CDR2 sequences are MNHEY and SMNVEV (reference sequence). Trimming cost V 3 bases and J 2 bases; bases outside gene matches: 9. The CDR3, as DNA: TGTGCCAGCAGTTTTCAGTGGCGGACTAGCGGGACCACAGATACGCAGTATTTT. Its protein product is CASSFQWRTSGTTDTQYF.

The V gene is TRBV2, the J gene TRBJ2-1; D not certain. CDR3 length: 11 residues. CDR1 SNHLY and CDR2 FYNNEI come from the germline V gene. The V end was cut by 8 bases, the J end by 6 bases, with 8 bases between. DNA of the CDR3: TGTGCCAGCGGGAACTTCAATGAGCAGTTCTTC. Protein sequence: CASGNFNEQFF.

A few counts support this clone. The rearrangement links TRBV2 to TRBJ2-3; D is unresolved. Germline V lookup: CDR1 SNHLY, CDR2 FYNNEI. The CDR3 consists of 14 residues. The V end was cut by 0 bases, the J end by 4 bases, with 8 bases between. Written as DNA, the CDR3 is TGTGCCAGCAGTGAAGCCCAAGGGCCAGATACGCAGTATTTT. Protein product: CASSEAQGPDTQYF.

This clone has just a few counts. This chain uses TRBV29-1 with TRBJ2-2; 9 bases match TRBD1. Trimming cost V 6 bases and J 7 bases; bases outside gene matches: 12. CDR1 is SQVTM and CDR2 is ANQGSEA in the germline V gene. The CDR3 runs 15 residues. CDR3 DNA sequence: TGCAGCGTCAGCCCGGGACAGGGCGGGAACGGGGAGCTGTTTTTT. This gives the protein CSVSPGQGGNGELFF.

This chain links TRBV18 with TRBJ2-6, with 7 bases matching TRBD1. V trimming: 1 base; J trimming: 0 bases; junction bases outside the gene matches: 3. The germline CDR1 and CDR2 sequences are KGHSH and LQKENI. The CDR3 has 17 residues. Written as DNA, the CDR3 is TGTGCCAGCTCACCACGCGGACAGGTCTCTGGGGCCAACGTCCTGACTTTC. Residues: CASSPRGQVSGANVLTF. The full variable domain, with the rest looked up from reference TRBV18 and TRBJ2-6, is NAGVMQNPRHLVRRRGQEARLRCSPMKGHSHVYWYRQLPEEGLKFMVYLQKENIIDESGMPKERFSAEFPKEGPSILRIQQVVRGDSAAYFCASSPRGQVSGANVLTFGAGSRLTVL.

This clone was recorded a few times. This chain uses TRBV27 with TRBJ1-1; D not certain. The ends were cut back, 5 bases at V and 2 bases at J, with 18 bases in the middle. This CDR3 region has 16 residues. From germline, CDR1 is MNHEY and CDR2 SMNVEV (reference sequence). CDR3 sequence reads: CASSPGRESLNTEAFF. The CDR3 DNA is TGTGCCAGCAGTCCTGGTCGTGAGAGCTTAAACACTGAAGCTTTCTTT.

The gene calls are TRBV27 and TRBJ2-4; perhaps D is TRBD1 or TRBD2 (5 bases each). The V end lost 2 bases, the J end lost 7 bases, and 12 bases lay between the germline ends. The CDR3 length is 14 residues. From germline, CDR1 is MNHEY and CDR2 SMNVEV (reference sequence). This chain's CDR3 is CASSLTGTANIQYF. CDR3 nucleotides: TGTGCCAGCAGTTTAACCGGGACGGCGAACATTCAGTACTTC.

The rearrangement links TRBV14 to TRBJ2-5; 7 bases are a match to TRBD1. This CDR3 comprises 13 residues. Germline V gene data show CDR1 as SGHDN and CDR2 as FVKESK. Trimming at V came to 4 bases and at J to 4 bases, leaving 3 bases not matched to a gene. The CDR3 sequence: CASSLNRGETQYF. CDR3 nucleotide sequence: TGTGCCAGCAGCCTTAACAGGGGAGAGACCCAGTACTTC.

The gene calls are TRBV4-2 and TRBJ2-5; D is possibly TRBD1 (5 bases). The length of the CDR3 is 14 residues. Trimming stripped 3 bases from V and 4 bases from J, with 12 bases between. Germline V gives CDR1 LGHNA, CDR2 YNFKEQ. CDR3 nucleotides: TGTGCCAGCAGCCAGACAGCCGCCGGAGAGACCCAGTACTTC. It encodes CASSQTAAGETQYF.

The chain has TRBV5-1 and TRBJ2-3; D remains unclear. V lost 0 bases and J 0 bases, leaving 5 bases between the germline ends. Germline CDR1 is SGHRS and CDR2 is YFSETQ. The CDR3 loop spans 14 amino acids. The CDR3 is CASSLGVSTDTQYF. CDR3 nucleotides: TGCGCCAGCAGCTTGGGTGTGAGCACAGATACGCAGTATTTT.

The chain links TRBV29-1 to TRBJ2-5; TRBD2 matches 11 bases. The J call may not be correct, given that the DNA end is closer to TRBJ2-7. In germline, CDR1 is SQVTM, CDR2 ANQGSEA. The CDR3 length is 14 residues. CDR3 protein: CSVSRLAGSHEQYF. The CDR3 DNA reads TGCAGCGTCTCCAGACTAGCGGGATCCCACGAGCAGTACTTC.

This clone was detected only a few times. This chain uses TRBV5-1 with TRBJ2-3, with 11 positions matching TRBD2. V lost 7 bases, J lost 5 bases, and 6 bases stayed unmatched. Germline CDR1 and CDR2: SGHRS and YFSETQ. The CDR3 extends over 14 amino acids. In nucleotides, the CDR3 is TGCGCCAGCGCACTAGCGGGAGTATTAGATACGCAGTATTTT. Its translation: CASALAGVLDTQYF.

On this clone: This same CDR3 is encoded by further DNA sequences in the sample. J is TRBJ1-1 and V is TRBV7-2, with D possibly matching TRBD1 (6 bases). V dropped 2 bases and J dropped 4 bases, with 11 bases sitting between them. This CDR3 contains 14 residues. CDR1 and CDR2 from the germline V gene are SGHTA and FQGNSA. CDR3 residues: CASSLTGLGTEAFF. DNA of the CDR3: TGTGCCAGCAGCTTAACAGGGCTGGGCACTGAAGCTTTCTTT.

A few counts support this clone. J is TRBJ2-7 and V is TRBV18; D gene uncertain. Trimming took off 3 bases at V and 4 bases at J, with 13 bases between the two ends. The CDR3 covers 14 residues. CDR1 is KGHSH and CDR2 is LQKENI in the germline V gene. In nucleotides, the CDR3 is TGTGCCAGCTCACCCAGGACCCTCGCGTACGAGCAGTACTTC. As protein: CASSPRTLAYEQYF.

The rearrangement links TRBV30 to TRBJ1-2; D ambiguous. Per the germline V gene, CDR1 is GTSNPN and CDR2 is SVGIG (reference sequence). The CDR3 consists of 13 residues. Trimming took 0 bases from V and 7 from J, leaving 12 bases between them. In DNA form, the CDR3 reads TGTGCCTGGAGTGTATTAGGGTTAGGTGGCTACACCTTC. This translates into CAWSVLGLGGYTF.

The rearrangement joins TRBV7-8 to TRBJ2-7, with D tentatively TRBD1 (6 bases). Deletions cut 6 bases from V and 6 bases from J, with 21 bases between. Per the germline V gene, CDR1 is SGHVS and CDR2 is FQNEAQ. CDR3 length: 15 amino acids. The CDR3 protein is CASRRYRGRGFEQYF. The DNA for the CDR3 is TGTGCCAGCAGGAGATACCGGGGCAGGGGTTTCGAGCAGTACTTC.

The sample holds a few counts of this clone. The sample holds other DNA sequences that translate to the same CDR3. The CDR3 reads CASSFSSYEQYF. The CDR3 DNA reads TGTGCCAGCAGTTTTAGTTCCTACGAGCAGTACTTC. The V gene is TRBV28, the J gene TRBJ2-7; no clear D gene. Between the trimmed V and J ends, which lost 3 bases and 1 base, there was a span of 4 bases. Germline V gene data show CDR1 as MDHEN and CDR2 as SYDVKM. The CDR3 runs 12 residues.